This passage covers 16 T cell receptor beta chains from one sample sequenced in a study of T cell changes during pregnancy in multiple sclerosis. Repertoires were generated with immunoSEQ multiplex PCR, while TCRdb's copy carries only in-frame clones and drops some. The sample has more than 40,000 clones, 70% to 90% seen once. Sequences were derived from CD4+ T cells from peripheral blood mononuclear cells, sampled in the first trimester of pregnancy. The origin of the receptors is a female donor with multiple sclerosis, enrolled in a pregnancy study.

This chain uses TRBV6-5 with TRBJ2-1; D is unresolved. There are 12 residues in the CDR3. Trimming took 8 bases from V and 7 from J, leaving 12 bases between them. CDR1 is MNHEY, CDR2 SVGAGI, per germline. This chain's CDR3 is CASLSVRNEQFF. CDR3 coding DNA: TGTGCCAGCCTTTCGGTACGTAATGAGCAGTTCTTC.

The rearrangement links TRBV5-4 to TRBJ2-3, with 14 bases aligning to TRBD2. V lost 4 bases to trimming and J lost 3 bases; unmatched junction nucleotides: 4. This CDR3 is 16 amino acids long. Germline V gene sequence: CDR1 SGHNT, CDR2 YYREEE (reference sequence). CDR3 residues: CASSGGLAGATDTQYF. In DNA, the CDR3 is TGTGCCAGCAGCGGGGGACTAGCGGGAGCGACAGATACGCAGTATTTT. The full variable domain, rest sourced from reference TRBV5-4 and TRBJ2-3, is ETGVTQSPTHLIKTRGQQVTLRCSSQSGHNTVSWYQQALGQGPQFIFQYYREEENGRGNFPPRFSGLQFPNYSSELNVNALELDDSALYLCASSGGLAGATDTQYFGPGTRLTVL.

The CDR3 here is CASRNLAGEVGELFF. Written as DNA, the CDR3 is TGTGCCAGCAGAAACCTAGCGGGAGAGGTCGGGGAGCTGTTTTTT. The chain carries TRBV6-4 and TRBJ2-2; TRBD2 matches 10 bases. CDR1 is MRHNA, CDR2 SNTAGT, per germline. The trim removed 6 bases at V and 7 bases at J, leaving 8 bases unmatched. This CDR3 contains 15 residues.

This clone has just one count. This rearrangement joins TRBV6-4 to TRBJ1-5, with 9 bases lining up with TRBD1. Losses at the gene ends were 3 bases for V and 7 bases for J; bases not matched to a gene: 1. This CDR3 has 13 residues. Germline assignment: CDR1 MRHNA and CDR2 SNTAGT. The CDR3 bases are TGTGCCAGCAGTGAGGACAGGGGCCAGCCCCAGCATTTT. This codes for CASSEDRGQPQHF.

About this clone itself: No DNA is shown, since the ends of the CDR3 on it are uncertain; the CDR3 is the one TCRdb lists. The gene calls are TRBV5-6 and TRBJ2-3; the tabulated D call, TRBD2, remains unverified against the DNA. The CDR3 totals 12 residues, both ends included. In germline, CDR1 is SGHDT, CDR2 YYEEEE. The CDR3 region is CASSWGLGAEYF.

V usage is TRBV29-1 and J usage is TRBJ2-7, with D possibly matching TRBD1 (7 bases). V lost 6 bases, J lost 0 bases, and 12 bases lay in between. CDR3 length: 13 amino acids. CDR1 is SQVTM and CDR2 is ANQGSEA in the germline V gene. Here the CDR3 reads CSVGGGNSYEQYF. The DNA of the CDR3 is TGCAGCGTAGGAGGGGGCAACTCCTACGAGCAGTACTTC.

This clone was seen a single time. V and J are TRBV5-4 and TRBJ2-7, with TRBD2 matching over 13 bases. Germline-derived CDR1 and CDR2 are SGHNT and YYREEE (reference sequence). The CDR3 totals 16 residues. After removal of 4 bases from V and 7 bases from J, the junction contained 11 bases not matched to a gene. This CDR3 reads CASSQPGLAGVDEQYF. CDR3 DNA: TGTGCCAGCAGCCAGCCTGGACTAGCGGGAGTCGATGAGCAGTACTTC.

This chain links TRBV29-1 with TRBJ2-2, with D unresolved. The CDR3 loop spans 13 amino acids. Trimming left V 3 bases short and J 3 bases short, with 8 bases between. CDR1 and CDR2 (germline): SQVTM, ANQGSEA. The CDR3 region is CSVDAGYTGELFF. CDR3 nucleotide sequence: TGCAGCGTTGATGCCGGTTACACCGGGGAGCTGTTTTTT.

This chain links TRBV29-1 with TRBJ1-2, with no clear D. CDR1 is SQVTM, CDR2 ANQGSEA, per germline. This CDR3 is 11 amino acids long. Deletions cut 3 bases from V and 8 bases from J, with 10 bases between. The CDR3 DNA reads TGCAGCGTTGAGCGGGGATACGGCTACACCTTC. It encodes CSVERGYGYTF.

This chain joins TRBV9 and TRBJ1-3, with D perhaps matching TRBD1 (5 bases). Trimming left V 0 bases short and J 0 bases short, with 13 bases between. The CDR3 extends over 17 amino acids. Germline CDR1 and CDR2: SGDLS and YYNGEE. CDR3 sequence reads: CASSVVSWGGSGNTIYF. Here the CDR3 DNA reads TGTGCCAGCAGCGTAGTGTCCTGGGGGGGCTCTGGAAACACCATATATTTT.

The chain uses TRBV21-1 and TRBJ2-3; the listed D gene, TRBD2, was not tested against the DNA. TRBV21-1 corresponds to a pseudogene. The CDR3 contains 22 residues. The DNA for the CDR3 is TGTGCCAGCAGCGCAGGGGACAAAACCAGGACTAGCGGGATACGGATTCCAGATACGCAGTATTTT. This translates into CASSAGDKTRTSGIRIPDTQYF.

This chain uses TRBV7-3 with TRBJ2-1, with 9 bases matching TRBD2. CDR3 length: 17 residues. J gave up 6 bases and V 0 bases, and 9 bases lay outside the gene matches. Germline loops: CDR1 SGHTA, CDR2 FQGTGA. CDR3 residues: CASSLTTTGLAINEQFF. DNA of the CDR3: TGTGCCAGCAGCTTAACTACTACGGGACTAGCAATCAATGAGCAGTTCTTC. Full variable domain (outside the CDR3, taken from reference TRBV7-3 and TRBJ2-1): GAGVSQTPSNKVTEKGKYVELRCDPISGHTALYWYRQSLGQGPEFLIYFQGTGAADDSGLPNDRFFAVRPEGSVSTLKIQRTERGDSAVYLCASSLTTTGLAINEQFFGPGTRLTVL.

The chain has TRBV27 and TRBJ2-1; 9 bases are a match to TRBD2. The CDR3 is made up of 14 amino acids. Trimming at V came to 6 bases and at J to 6 bases, leaving 6 bases not matched to a gene. Germline CDR1 reads MNHEY; CDR2 reads SMNVEV (reference sequence). The CDR3 reads CASRGSGRTNEQFF. Written as DNA, the CDR3 is TGTGCCAGCAGAGGTAGCGGGAGAACCAATGAGCAGTTCTTC.

The genes are TRBV2 and TRBJ1-1, with D possibly TRBD1 on 5 matching bases. V was cut by 4 bases and J by 6 bases, with 9 bases left in between. Germline lookup yields CDR1 SNHLY and CDR2 FYNNEI. There are 12 residues in the CDR3. The CDR3 nucleotides read TGTGCCAGCAGTGTCTGGGGCGCTGAAGCTTTCTTT. Protein sequence: CASSVWGAEAFF.

The chain has TRBV5-8 and TRBJ1-3, with TRBD1 matching over 7 bases. After removal of 5 bases from V and 0 bases from J, the junction contained 8 bases not matched to a gene. The CDR3 is 16 residues long. Germline V gives CDR1 SGHTS, CDR2 YDEGEE. CDR3 amino acids: CASSLTGTASGNTIYF. CDR3 bases: TGTGCCAGCAGTCTAACTGGGACAGCCTCTGGAAACACCATATATTTT. Variable domain in full (rest from reference TRBV5-8 and TRBJ1-3): EAGVTQSPTHLIKTRGQQATLRCSPISGHTSVYWYQQALGLGLQFLLWYDEGEERNRGNFPPRFSGRQFPNYSSELNVNALELEDSALYLCASSLTGTASGNTIYFGEGSWLTVV.

The chain combines TRBV7-2 with TRBJ2-1; 13 positions match TRBD2. V trimming: 5 bases; J trimming: 7 bases; junction bases outside the gene matches: 8. The germline gives CDR1 SGHTA, CDR2 FQGNSA. This CDR3 spans 16 amino acids. The CDR3 loop is CASSRGGTSGENEQFF. The DNA for the CDR3 is TGTGCCAGCAGCCGAGGGGGGACTAGCGGGGAGAATGAGCAGTTCTTC.